This TCR beta chain emerged from a study of cytomegalovirus exposure and HLA in healthy donors. Notes on the study in general: The study recorded more than 150 TCR beta chains that were cytomegalovirus-associated.

A remark on this clone: Its antigen is currently unknown.

CDR1 is MNHEY and CDR2 is SMNVEV in the germline V gene (reference sequence). This CDR3 has 14 amino acids. Trimming took 4 bases from V and 5 from J; bases not matched to a gene: 7. Primers: 60 Vbeta forward and 13 Jbeta reverse. Some clones are missing from TCRdb's copy, which holds only in-frame ones; the method was immunoSEQ multiplex PCR. The sample table sets out about 190,000 clones. The TCR sequence derives from a man in his thirties or forties in good health and CMV-seronegative. The chain employs TRBV27 and TRBJ2-7; 8 positions match TRBD1. The sample comprised PBMCs. DNA for the CDR3: TGTGCCAGCAGTTCCCAGGGGGCATGGGACGAGCAGTACTTC. Translated, it gives CASSSQGAWDEQYF.